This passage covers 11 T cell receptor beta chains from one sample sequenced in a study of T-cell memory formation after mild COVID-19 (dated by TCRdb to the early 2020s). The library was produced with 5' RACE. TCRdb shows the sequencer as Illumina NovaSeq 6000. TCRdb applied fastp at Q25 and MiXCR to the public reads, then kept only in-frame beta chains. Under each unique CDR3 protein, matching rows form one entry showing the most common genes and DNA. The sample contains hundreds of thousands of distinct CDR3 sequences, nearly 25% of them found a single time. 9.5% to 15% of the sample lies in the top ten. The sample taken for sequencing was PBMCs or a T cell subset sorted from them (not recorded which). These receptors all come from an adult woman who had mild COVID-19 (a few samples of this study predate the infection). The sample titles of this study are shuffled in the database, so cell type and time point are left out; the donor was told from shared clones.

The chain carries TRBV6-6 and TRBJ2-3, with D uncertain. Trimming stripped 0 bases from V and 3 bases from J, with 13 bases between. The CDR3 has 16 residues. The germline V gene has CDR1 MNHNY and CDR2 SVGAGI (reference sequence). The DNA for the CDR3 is TGTGCCAGCAGTTACTCGTTATTCGCTGCGACAGATACGCAGTATTTT. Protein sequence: CASSYSLFAATDTQYF.

The CDR3 DNA reads TGCAGCGTTGATCCCAGCAGGGGGCAAGAGACCCAGTACTTC. This translates into CSVDPSRGQETQYF. The gene calls are TRBV29-1 and TRBJ2-5; 7 nucleotides match TRBD1. J lost 2 bases, V lost 3 bases, and 6 bases had no gene match. This CDR3 is 14 amino acids long. Germline V gene lookup returns CDR1 SQVTM and CDR2 ANQGSEA.

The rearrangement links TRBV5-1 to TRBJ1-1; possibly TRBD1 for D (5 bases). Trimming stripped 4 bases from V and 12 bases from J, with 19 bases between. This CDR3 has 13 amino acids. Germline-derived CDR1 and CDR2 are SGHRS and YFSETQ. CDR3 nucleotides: TGCGCCAGCAGCCGGGACTTCGGACTTGCAACTTTCTTT. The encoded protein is CASSRDFGLATFF.

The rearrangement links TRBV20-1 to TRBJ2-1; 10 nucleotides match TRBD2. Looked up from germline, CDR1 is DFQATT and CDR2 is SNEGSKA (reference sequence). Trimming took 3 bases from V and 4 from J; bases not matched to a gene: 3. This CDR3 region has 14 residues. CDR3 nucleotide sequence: TGCAGTGCTAGTCTAGCGGGGGATTACAATGAGCAGTTCTTC. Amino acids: CSASLAGDYNEQFF.

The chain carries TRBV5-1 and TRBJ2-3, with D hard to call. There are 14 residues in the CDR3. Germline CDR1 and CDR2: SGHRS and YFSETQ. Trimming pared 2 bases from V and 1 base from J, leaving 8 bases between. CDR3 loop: CASSFPPRTDTQYF. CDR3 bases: TGCGCCAGCAGCTTTCCCCCCCGCACAGATACGCAGTATTTT.

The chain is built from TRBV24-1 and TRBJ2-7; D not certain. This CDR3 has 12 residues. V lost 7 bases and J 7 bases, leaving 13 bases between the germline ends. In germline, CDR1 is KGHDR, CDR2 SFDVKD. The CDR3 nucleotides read TGTGCCACCAGCCATCCTGTGGGGGAGCAGTACTTC. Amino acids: CATSHPVGEQYF.

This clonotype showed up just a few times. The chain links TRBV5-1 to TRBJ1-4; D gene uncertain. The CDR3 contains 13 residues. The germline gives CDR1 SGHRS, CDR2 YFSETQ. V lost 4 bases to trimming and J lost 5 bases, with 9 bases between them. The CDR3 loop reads CASSGGRNEKLFF. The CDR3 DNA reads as TGCGCCAGCAGCGGAGGGAGGAATGAAAAACTGTTTTTT.

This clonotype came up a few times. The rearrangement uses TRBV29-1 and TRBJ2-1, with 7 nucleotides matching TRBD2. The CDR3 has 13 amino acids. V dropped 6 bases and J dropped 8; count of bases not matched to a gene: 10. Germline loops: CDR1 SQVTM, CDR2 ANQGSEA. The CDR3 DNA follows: TGCAGCGTCTCCCGGGACCGGGGGGATGAGCAGTTCTTC. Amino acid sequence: CSVSRDRGDEQFF.

The CDR3 spells CAEGARYF. In nucleotides, the CDR3 is TGTGCCGAGGGGGCCCGGTACTTC. This rearrangement joins TRBV7-8 to TRBJ2-7; 7 nucleotides align to TRBD1. V trimming: 11 bases; J trimming: 12 bases; junction bases outside the gene matches: 4. The CDR3 spans 8 residues. The V gene's germline CDR1 is SGHVS and CDR2 FQNEAQ.

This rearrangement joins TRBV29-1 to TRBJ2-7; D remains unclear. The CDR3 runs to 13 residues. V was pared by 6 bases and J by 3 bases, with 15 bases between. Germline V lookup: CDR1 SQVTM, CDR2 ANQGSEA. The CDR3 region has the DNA TGCAGCGTAGGTTCGGGTCTCAACTACGAGCAGTACTTC. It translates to CSVGSGLNYEQYF.

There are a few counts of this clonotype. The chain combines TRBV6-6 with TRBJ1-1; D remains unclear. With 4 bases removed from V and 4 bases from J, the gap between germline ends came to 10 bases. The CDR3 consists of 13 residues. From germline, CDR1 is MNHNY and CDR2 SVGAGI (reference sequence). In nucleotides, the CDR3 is TGTGCCAGCAGTTTCCGGACCGCCACTGAAGCTTTCTTT. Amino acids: CASSFRTATEAFF.